A selection of T cell receptor beta chains follows, all from one sample in a study of shared clonotypes between healthy human individuals. Some clones are missing from TCRdb's copy, which holds only in-frame ones; the method was immunoSEQ multiplex PCR. The sample holds approximately 980,000 clones, 70% to 85% seen once. What was sequenced was memory CD4+ T cells sorted from blood. The receptors stem from a man aged 18 to 30 in good health. CDR3s include the opening cysteine and the closing phenylalanine or tryptophan. The order of the fields is clone size, V gene, D gene, J gene, CDR3 protein, CDR3 DNA. D genes are given only for firm matches. Clone size is given for some rows only: seen once, a few or many times, or a class if the clone is expanded.

once	TRBV10-2	NA	TRBJ2-3	CASSESGSRTDTQYF	TGCGCCAGCAGTGAGTCGGGCAGCCGCACAGATACGCAGTATTTT
NA	TRBV5-4	NA	TRBJ2-5	CASSPQRMGAETQYF	TGTGCCAGCAGCCCCCAAAGAATGGGGGCGGAGACCCAGTACTTC
NA	TRBV29-1	TRBD2	TRBJ2-5	CSALSGGQETQYF	TGCAGCGCACTTAGCGGGGGACAAGAGACCCAGTACTTC
NA	TRBV5-4	TRBD1	TRBJ2-3	CASSLEPGQFTDTQYF	TGTGCCAGCAGCTTGGAACCGGGACAGTTCACAGATACGCAGTATTTT
NA	TRBV30	NA	TRBJ2-6	CAWSRGKTPSGANVLTF	TGTGCCTGGAGTAGGGGTAAAACCCCCTCTGGGGCCAACGTCCTGACTTTC
few	TRBV5-1	NA	TRBJ2-3	CASSLGGSTDTQYF	TGCGCCAGCAGCTTGGGAGGCTCCACAGATACGCAGTATTTT
NA	TRBV5-6	TRBD2	TRBJ2-1	CASSLEGAGGTYNEQFF	TGTGCCAGCAGCTTGGAAGGGGCGGGAGGGACATACAATGAGCAGTTCTTC
NA	TRBV30	NA	TRBJ1-3	CAWRLFGTDTGNTIYF	TGTGCCTGGAGGCTGTTTGGGACTGACACTGGAAACACCATATATTTT
once	TRBV5-6	TRBD2	TRBJ2-3	CASSLTVAGGSTDTQYF	TGTGCCAGCAGCTTGACGGTAGCGGGGGGGAGCACAGATACGCAGTATTTT
once	TRBV4-2	TRBD2	TRBJ2-1	CASSLAGQSSYNEQFF	TGTGCCAGCAGTCTAGCGGGGCAGAGCTCCTACAATGAGCAGTTCTTC
few	TRBV30	NA	TRBJ1-5	CAWSSGALAQPQHF	TGTGCCTGGAGCTCCGGGGCCCTGGCTCAGCCCCAGCATTTT
NA	TRBV18	NA	TRBJ1-1	CASSPNPANTEAFF	TGTGCCAGCTCACCAAATCCAGCTAACACTGAAGCTTTCTTT
NA	TRBV5-1	TRBD2	TRBJ2-5	CASSLEGTSFSETQYF	TGCGCCAGCAGCTTGGAGGGGACTAGCTTCTCCGAGACCCAGTACTTC
NA	TRBV11-3	NA	TRBJ2-7	CASSQDKTYEQYF	TGTGCCAGCAGCCAGGACAAGACCTACGAGCAGTACTTC
NA	TRBV18	NA	TRBJ2-4	CASSSTVGGAKNIQYF	TGTGCCAGCTCGTCGACAGTTGGGGGTGCCAAAAACATTCAGTACTTC
NA	TRBV19	NA	TRBJ2-5	CASSIGLPQGAQYF	TGTGCCAGTAGTATAGGTCTCCCCCAAGGGGCCCAGTACTTC
NA	TRBV11-3	TRBD1	TRBJ2-5	CASSAGQGVRETQYF	TGTGCCAGCAGCGCCGGACAGGGAGTACGGGAGACCCAGTACTTC
NA	TRBV2	NA	TRBJ2-3	CASGSFGDTQYF	TGTGCCAGCGGCTCGTTCGGAGATACGCAGTATTTT
NA	TRBV6-5	NA	TRBJ2-7	CASRVTGLREQYF	TGTGCCAGCAGAGTGACGGGCCTACGCGAGCAGTACTTC
NA	TRBV6-5	TRBD1	TRBJ1-2	CASSYSRQGYGYTF	TGTGCCAGCAGTTACTCGAGACAGGGCTATGGCTACACCTTC
NA	TRBV6-1	NA	TRBJ1-1	CASSERSTEAFF	TGTGCCAGCAGTGAAAGGAGCACTGAAGCTTTCTTT
few	TRBV9	NA	TRBJ2-2	CASSGSGFLNTGELFF	TGTGCCAGCAGCGGGTCAGGGTTTCTGAACACCGGGGAGCTGTTTTTT
NA	TRBV2	NA	TRBJ2-5	CASSRDGGDQETQYF	TGTGCCAGCAGTCGGGACGGGGGAGACCAAGAGACCCAGTACTTC
NA	TRBV5-1	TRBD1	TRBJ1-1	CASSLGQTALNTEAFF	TGCGCCAGCAGCCTGGGACAGACTGCCCTGAACACTGAAGCTTTCTTT
NA	TRBV12-5	TRBD2	TRBJ2-5	CASGLAGGGPSETQYF	TGTGCTAGTGGTTTGGCGGGGGGTGGTCCCTCAGAGACCCAGTACTTC
NA	TRBV19	TRBD1	TRBJ1-6	CASSPDRGWGSPLHF	TGTGCCAGTAGTCCAGACAGGGGGTGGGGTTCACCCCTCCACTTT
NA	TRBV10-1	NA	TRBJ2-3	CASSSIPGVSTDTQYF	TGCGCCAGCAGTTCCATACCGGGAGTCAGCACAGATACGCAGTATTTT
NA	TRBV7-9	TRBD2	TRBJ2-3	CASNSGLASTDTQYF	TGTGCCAGCAACTCGGGACTAGCGAGCACAGATACGCAGTATTTT
NA	TRBV9	TRBD2	TRBJ2-4	CASSVGDSGEAKNIQYF	TGTGCCAGCAGCGTAGGAGATAGCGGGGAAGCCAAAAACATTCAGTACTTC
NA	TRBV28	NA	TRBJ2-1	CASLAGAYNEQFF	TGTGCCAGCTTGGCGGGGGCCTATAATGAGCAGTTCTTC
NA	TRBV30	NA	TRBJ2-7	CAWSGSRVGEQYF	TGTGCCTGGAGTGGATCGAGGGTAGGCGAGCAGTACTTC
NA	TRBV25-1	NA	TRBJ1-4	CASSTADAANEKLFF	TGTGCCAGCAGTACAGCGGATGCTGCCAATGAAAAACTGTTTTTT
NA	TRBV6-6	TRBD2	TRBJ2-3	CASSPQRGLKGDTQYF	TGTGCCAGCAGTCCCCAGCGGGGACTAAAGGGAGATACGCAGTATTTT
NA	TRBV19	NA	TRBJ2-5	CASSIGGPGETQYF	TGTGCCAGTAGTATAGGGGGTCCGGGGGAGACCCAGTACTTC
NA	TRBV7-2	NA	TRBJ2-2	CASSLGPLGELFF	TGTGCCAGCAGCTTAGGGCCGCTTGGGGAGCTGTTTTTT
NA	TRBV7-9	NA	TRBJ2-5	CASSRGIAETQYF	TGTGCCAGCTCCCGGGGGATCGCGGAGACCCAGTACTTC
NA	TRBV27	NA	TRBJ1-5	CASSLEQNQPQHF	TGTGCCAGCAGTTTAGAACAGAATCAGCCCCAGCATTTT
many	TRBV7-3	NA	TRBJ2-7	CASSSLTGPYEQYF	TGTGCCAGCAGCTCGTTGACTGGGCCCTACGAGCAGTACTTC
once	TRBV6-1	NA	TRBJ1-6	CASSVQGDFHNSPLHF	TGTGCCAGCAGTGTACAGGGCGATTTCCATAATTCACCCCTCCACTTT
NA	TRBV5-1	NA	TRBJ2-7	CASSHYEQYF	TGCGCCAGCAGCCACTACGAGCAGTACTTC
NA	TRBV5-1	TRBD1	TRBJ2-3	CASSLGTGFITQYF	TGCGCCAGCAGCTTAGGGACAGGATTCATTACGCAGTATTTT
NA	TRBV25-1	NA	TRBJ2-1	CASSDLNSYNEQFF	TGTGCCAGCAGTGACTTAAATTCCTACAATGAGCAGTTCTTC
NA	TRBV19	TRBD1	TRBJ1-5	CASSPRTGSGNQPQHF	TGTGCCAGTAGTCCCCGGACAGGGAGCGGCAATCAGCCCCAGCATTTT
once	TRBV28	TRBD2	TRBJ2-7	CASSTSGGTYEQYF	TGTGCCAGCAGCACTAGCGGGGGAACCTACGAGCAGTACTTC
NA	TRBV30	NA	TRBJ2-1	CAWSVPQQIYNEQFF	TGTGCCTGGAGTGTCCCCCAGCAGATATACAATGAGCAGTTCTTC
once	TRBV30	NA	TRBJ1-6	CAWSKSGDRYNSPLHF	TGTGCCTGGAGTAAGTCAGGGGACCGCTATAATTCACCCCTCCACTTT